These T cell receptor beta chains were read from a single sample in a study of T cells in localized non-small cell lung cancer. Libraries were prepared by immunoSEQ multiplex PCR; TCRdb keeps only in-frame clonotypes and omits some of them. The sample records under 150,000 clones, 80% to 90% being singletons. The sequencing here drew on peripheral blood, taken before any cancer treatment. The receptors here all came from a female donor of 60 years or more with stage I lung adenocarcinoma. CDR3s include the opening cysteine and the closing phenylalanine or tryptophan. Each record gives: V gene, D gene, clone size, J gene, CDR3 protein, CDR3 DNA. A D gene is named only where the DNA matches it firmly. The size of a clone is reported for some rows only, either as once, few or many, or as a class for expanded clones.

TRBV19,-,-,TRBJ1-5,CASTTTVTSAQHF,TGTGCCAGTACGACCACGGTCACCTCGGCCCAGCATTTT
TRBV5-1,-,-,TRBJ2-7,CASSSPGGNEQYF,TGCGCCAGCAGCTCTCCAGGGGGGAACGAGCAGTACTTC
TRBV5-5,-,-,TRBJ1-3,CASRESGNTIYF,TGTGCCAGCAGGGAATCCGGAAACACCATATATTTT
TRBV6-6,-,-,TRBJ2-3,CANSRDADTQYF,TGTGCCAACAGCAGGGACGCAGATACGCAGTATTTT
TRBV9,TRBD2,-,TRBJ2-1,CASSVGVAGGYYGEQFF,TGTGCCAGCAGCGTAGGAGTAGCGGGAGGGTACTATGGTGAGCAGTTCTTC
TRBV9,-,-,TRBJ2-7,CASSFGASDPSEQYF,TGTGCCAGCAGCTTTGGAGCCTCCGACCCCTCCGAGCAGTACTTC
TRBV9,TRBD2,-,TRBJ2-1,CASSVTGTSGMYNEQFF,TGTGCCAGCAGCGTAACTGGGACTAGCGGGATGTACAATGAGCAGTTCTTC
TRBV5-1,TRBD2,once,TRBJ2-7,CASSPPGLAATYEQYF,TGCGCCAGCAGCCCACCGGGACTAGCCGCCACCTACGAGCAGTACTTC
TRBV5-1,-,-,TRBJ1-1,CASSSDPVNTEAFF,TGCGCCAGCAGCTCCGACCCGGTGAACACTGAAGCTTTCTTT
TRBV2,-,-,TRBJ2-5,CASSGGLPGETQYF,TGTGCCAGCAGTGGAGGGTTACCTGGAGAGACCCAGTACTTC
TRBV29-1,-,-,TRBJ1-6,CSVGTALNSPLHF,TGCAGCGTTGGTACAGCCCTTAATTCACCCCTCCACTTT
TRBV6-6,-,-,TRBJ2-7,CASSYSSGNEQYF,TGTGCCAGCAGTTACTCGAGTGGGAACGAGCAGTACTTC
TRBV19,TRBD1,-,TRBJ2-2,CASSTGQQNTGELFF,TGTGCCAGTAGTACGGGACAGCAGAACACCGGGGAGCTGTTTTTT
TRBV18,-,-,TRBJ1-1,CASSPKIPGSTNTEAFF,TGTGCCAGCTCACCCAAAATACCAGGGAGCACGAACACTGAAGCTTTCTTT
TRBV5-1,-,-,TRBJ2-1,CASSLAMGPHNEQFF,TGCGCCAGCAGCTTGGCCATGGGGCCCCACAATGAGCAGTTCTTC
TRBV29-1,TRBD2,-,TRBJ2-3,CSVARGGGGDTQYF,TGCAGCGTTGCTCGGGGGGGCGGAGGCGATACGCAGTATTTT
TRBV9,-,-,TRBJ2-1,CASSFERASTEQFF,TGTGCCAGCAGCTTCGAGCGCGCCTCCACTGAGCAGTTCTTC
TRBV5-6,-,-,TRBJ2-3,CASSLTWRDTQYF,TGTGCCAGCAGCTTGACCTGGCGGGATACGCAGTATTTT
TRBV28,-,-,TRBJ1-1,CASRLRDTEAFF,TGTGCCAGCAGGTTAAGGGACACTGAAGCTTTCTTT